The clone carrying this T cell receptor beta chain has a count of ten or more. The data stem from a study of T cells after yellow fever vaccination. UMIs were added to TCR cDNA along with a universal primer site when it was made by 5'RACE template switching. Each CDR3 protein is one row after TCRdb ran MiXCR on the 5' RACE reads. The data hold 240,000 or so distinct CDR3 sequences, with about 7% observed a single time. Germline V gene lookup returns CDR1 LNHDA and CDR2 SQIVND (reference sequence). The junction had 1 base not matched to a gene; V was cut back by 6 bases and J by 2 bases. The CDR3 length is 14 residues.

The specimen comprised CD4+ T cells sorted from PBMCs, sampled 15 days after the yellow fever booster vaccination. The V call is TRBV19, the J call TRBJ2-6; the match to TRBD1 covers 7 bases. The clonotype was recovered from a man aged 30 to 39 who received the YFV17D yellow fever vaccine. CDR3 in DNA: TGTGCCAGTAGGACAGGGCCTGGGGCCAACGTCCTGACTTTC. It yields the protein CASRTGPGANVLTF. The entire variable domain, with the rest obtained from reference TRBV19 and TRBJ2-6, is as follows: DGGITQSPKYLFRKEGQNVTLSCEQNLNHDAMYWYRQDPGQGLRLIYYSQIVNDFQKGDIAEGYSVSREKKESFPLTVTSAQKNPTAFYLCASRTGPGANVLTFGAGSRLTVL.